This T cell receptor beta chain was found in a study of blood T cell repertoires in COVID-19. In germline, CDR1 is SGHDN, CDR2 FVKESK. After removal of 2 bases from V and 7 bases from J, the junction contained 5 bases not matched to a gene. The CDR3 runs to 15 residues. Sequencing used immunoSEQ multiplex PCR; TCRdb keeps in-frame clones, though not all of them. In the table there are roughly 34,000 clones, roughly nine tenths of which are singletons. This sequence was found in a man aged 60 to 69 with active or convalescent COVID-19. J is TRBJ1-6 and V is TRBV14, with 7 bases fitting TRBD1. The sample taken for sequencing was peripheral blood. Here the CDR3 reads CASSQQGVRNSPLHF. CDR3 coding DNA: TGTGCCAGCAGCCAACAGGGGGTTAGAAATTCACCCCTCCACTTT.